This T cell receptor beta chain was identified during a study of shared clonotypes between healthy human individuals. With regard to this clone: Its antigen is unidentified.

Overall study results and limits: Against clonotypes common to all four donors, non-shared ones had lower generation probabilities.

Deep-level assay runs were performed. Here immunoSEQ multiplex PCR was the method, and the copy in TCRdb shows in-frame clones only, minus some. The sample records under 1,100,000 clones, 70% to 80% being singletons. The donors were adults (healthy and HIV-negative) with no recent acute infections or vaccinations. Material: memory CD4+ T cells from PBMCs. Stated subset: CD45RA-negative fraction. This TCR was sampled from a man aged 18 to 29 in good health. Some clones in this sample may be carry-over from other donors' samples.

CDR3 in DNA: TGTGCCAGTAGACGAGGACAGAACTTGGGCCAGCCCCAGCATTTT. Amino acids: CASRRGQNLGQPQHF. V usage is TRBV19 and J usage is TRBJ1-5; D might be TRBD1 (6 bases). Germline V gene data show CDR1 as LNHDA and CDR2 as SQIVND (reference sequence). This CDR3 has 15 amino acids. V gave up 6 bases and J gave up 7 bases, with 19 bases separating them.